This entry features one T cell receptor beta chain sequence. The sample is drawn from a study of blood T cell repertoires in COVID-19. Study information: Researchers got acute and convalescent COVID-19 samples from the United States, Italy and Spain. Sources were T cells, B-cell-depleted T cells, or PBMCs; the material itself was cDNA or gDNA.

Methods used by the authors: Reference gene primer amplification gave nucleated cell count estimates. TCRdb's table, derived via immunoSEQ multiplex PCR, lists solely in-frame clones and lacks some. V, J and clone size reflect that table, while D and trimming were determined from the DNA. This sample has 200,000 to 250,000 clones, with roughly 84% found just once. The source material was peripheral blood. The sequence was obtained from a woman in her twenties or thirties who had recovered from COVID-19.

The CDR3 sequence is CASSRDSYNEQFF. The CDR3 DNA is TGTGCCAGCAGTCGAGACAGTTACAATGAGCAGTTCTTC. This chain links TRBV6-5 with TRBJ2-1; the D gene is possibly TRBD1 (5 bases). This CDR3 spans 13 amino acids. Germline CDR1 MNHEY, CDR2 SVGAGI. Trimming shortened V by 5 bases and J by 4 bases, and 9 bases separated the two germline ends.